The 31 T cell receptor beta chains below come from one sample, sequenced in a study of human thymus T cells. The data were produced by immunoSEQ multiplex PCR, yet TCRdb's version contains in-frame clones alone and is incomplete. The table has 78,000 or so clones, 96% seen once. The study used thymus tissue resected during corrective heart surgery. Material: thymus tissue. The receptors here all came from a boy under two years old with a congenital heart defect but otherwise immunologically healthy.

This rearrangement joins TRBV5-1 to TRBJ2-5; 8 bases match TRBD1. Germline V gene sequence: CDR1 SGHRS, CDR2 YFSETQ. CDR3 length equals 17 residues. Germline trimming cut 0 bases from V and 2 bases from J; bases unmatched to any gene: 9. CDR3 coding DNA: TGCGCCAGCAGCTTGGGGACAGGGCGGAGAAGTCAAGAGACCCAGTACTTC. It translates to CASSLGTGRRSQETQYF. Full variable domain (outside the CDR3, taken from reference TRBV5-1 and TRBJ2-5): KAGVTQTPRYLIKTRGQQVTLSCSPISGHRSVSWYQQTPGQGLQFLFEYFSETQRNKGNFPGRFSGRQFSNSRSEMNVSTLELGDSALYLCASSLGTGRRSQETQYFGPGTRLLVL.

V usage is TRBV6-8 and J usage is TRBJ2-1; 14 bases map to TRBD2. V was clipped by 11 bases and J by 9 bases; unmatched bases: 9. The germline V gene encodes CDR1 MNHGY and CDR2 SAAAGT. This CDR3 contains 14 residues. CDR3 DNA sequence: TGTGCCCCGAAGGGACTAGCGGGAGCCCCTGAGCAGTTCTTC. This codes for CAPKGLAGAPEQFF.

This chain uses TRBV5-1 with TRBJ2-1; 9 bases are a match to TRBD2. V lost 4 bases to trimming and J lost 6 bases; unmatched junction nucleotides: 8. The germline gives CDR1 SGHRS, CDR2 YFSETQ. This CDR3 has 15 amino acids. Here the CDR3 DNA reads TGCGCCAGCAGCCCCGGCCGGACTAGCGTCAATGAGCAGTTCTTC. Translating it yields CASSPGRTSVNEQFF.

This chain links TRBV6-1 with TRBJ2-7; 14 positions agree with TRBD2. In germline, CDR1 is MNHNS, CDR2 SASEGT. V gave up 1 base and J gave up 6 bases; unmatched junction bases: 14. The CDR3 runs to 19 residues. The CDR3 loop reads CASSEGDSGTSGSVGEQYF. CDR3 sequence (DNA): TGTGCCAGCAGTGAAGGAGATTCCGGGACTAGCGGGAGTGTTGGCGAGCAGTACTTC.

This chain links TRBV7-9 with TRBJ1-1; D may be TRBD1 (6 bases). The V end was cut by 6 bases, the J end by 5 bases, with 16 bases between. Germline lookup yields CDR1 SEHNR and CDR2 FQNEAQ (reference sequence). The length of the CDR3 is 14 residues. CDR3 sequence reads: CASSSMGTLTEAFF. The DNA of the CDR3 is TGTGCCAGCAGTTCCATGGGGACACTAACTGAAGCTTTCTTT.

The chain joins TRBV27 to TRBJ2-7; TRBD1 agrees at 9 bases. There are 17 residues in the CDR3. Germline V gene lookup returns CDR1 MNHEY and CDR2 SMNVEV (reference sequence). Trimming at V came to 6 bases and at J to 4 bases, leaving 16 bases not matched to a gene. CDR3 amino acids: CASRPGQGPLYRYEQYF. CDR3 sequence (DNA): TGTGCCAGCAGACCCGGACAGGGGCCACTATATCGTTACGAGCAGTACTTC.

This clone has a single count. The gene calls are TRBV11-2 and TRBJ2-7; D is ambiguous. Germline assignment: CDR1 SGHAT and CDR2 FQNNGV. The germline V and J ends were trimmed by 3 bases and 6 bases, with 15 bases remaining between them. The CDR3 is 14 amino acids. CDR3 coding DNA: TGTGCCAGCAGCTTGTTCTTTAGGGTACGCGAGCAGTACTTC. Translating it yields CASSLFFRVREQYF.

In nucleotides, the CDR3 is TGCAGCGTTCTAAGGGCCCAGAGACACCAAGAGACCCAGTACTTC. This translates into CSVLRAQRHQETQYF. The chain joins TRBV29-1 to TRBJ2-5, with D unclear. V lost 5 bases and J lost 0, with 16 bases in between. Germline CDR1 is SQVTM and CDR2 is ANQGSEA. The CDR3 loop spans 15 amino acids.

The chain has TRBV15 and TRBJ1-5; D is possibly TRBD1 (6 bases). V was clipped by 0 bases and J by 7 bases, with 19 bases between them. CDR3 length: 17 amino acids. The V gene's germline CDR1 is LNHNV and CDR2 YYDKDF (reference sequence). In DNA, the CDR3 is TGTGCCACCAGCAGAGAACCCAAAACAGGGCTCGGGCAGCCCCAGCATTTT. This sequence encodes CATSREPKTGLGQPQHF.

V gene TRBV6-4 combines with J gene TRBJ2-1; 12 nucleotides agree with TRBD2. The CDR3 spans 17 residues. Unmatched junction bases numbered 12, after V lost 5 bases and J lost 7 bases. Germline V lookup: CDR1 MRHNA, CDR2 SNTAGT. The CDR3 reads CASSPGRPSGGGNEQFF. As DNA, the CDR3 is TGTGCCAGCAGTCCAGGAAGACCTAGCGGGGGGGGAAATGAGCAGTTCTTC.

V usage is TRBV29-1 and J usage is TRBJ1-2; D is unresolved. Trimming removed 0 bases at V and 6 bases at J, with 11 bases between. Per the germline V gene, CDR1 is SQVTM and CDR2 is ANQGSEA. The CDR3 runs to 13 residues. CDR3 nucleotides: TGCAGCGTTGAAGACGGGTCCGGGAATGGCTACACCTTC. As protein: CSVEDGSGNGYTF.

As DNA, the CDR3 is TGTGCCAGCGGGAAGGGACAGGTTTTGGATACGCAGTATTTT. Its translation: CASGKGQVLDTQYF. This rearrangement joins TRBV9 to TRBJ2-3; 8 bases fit TRBD1. Germline trimming cut 7 bases from V and 6 bases from J; bases unmatched to any gene: 10. In germline, CDR1 is SGDLS, CDR2 YYNGEE. The CDR3 runs 14 residues.

The rearrangement joins TRBV6-1 to TRBJ1-2; maybe TRBD1 (5 bases). The CDR3 has 14 amino acids. The V gene's germline CDR1 is MNHNS and CDR2 SASEGT. Trimming removed 6 bases at V and 4 bases at J, with 15 bases between. CDR3 residues: CASSGLGGFYGYTF. The CDR3, as DNA: TGTGCCAGCAGCGGTCTTGGGGGATTCTATGGCTACACCTTC.

V is TRBV19 and J is TRBJ2-7; D not resolved. Trimming removed 3 bases at V and 3 bases at J, with 15 bases between. CDR1 LNHDA and CDR2 SQIVND come from the germline V gene (reference sequence). There are 15 residues in the CDR3. In DNA form, the CDR3 reads TGTGCCAGTAGTATTAATGGAATAAAGGACTACGAGCAGTACTTC. Its translation: CASSINGIKDYEQYF.

V and J are TRBV6-5 and TRBJ2-7; D unclear. V lost 4 bases and J lost 3, with 16 bases in between. Germline V gene lookup returns CDR1 MNHEY and CDR2 SVGAGI. There are 15 residues in the CDR3. The CDR3 loop is CASSSPLERDYEQYF. The CDR3 coding sequence is TGTGCCAGCAGTTCACCGTTAGAAAGGGACTACGAGCAGTACTTC.

This chain joins TRBV7-9 and TRBJ1-4; D gene ambiguous. This CDR3 is 12 amino acids long. V lost 7 bases and J lost 5, with 8 bases in between. Germline values: CDR1 SEHNR, CDR2 FQNEAQ (reference sequence). This CDR3 is CASKGSNEKLFF. The CDR3 bases are TGTGCCAGCAAAGGGTCGAATGAAAAACTGTTTTTT.

This rearrangement joins TRBV11-2 to TRBJ2-1; D is unclear. The CDR3 is made up of 17 amino acids. Germline lookup yields CDR1 SGHAT and CDR2 FQNNGV. The ends were cut back, 4 bases at V and 0 bases at J, with 16 bases in the middle. The CDR3 DNA reads TGTGCCAGCAGCTCGTCCCACTTCGCTAGCTCCTACAATGAGCAGTTCTTC. Its translation: CASSSSHFASSYNEQFF. The variable domain in full, with the rest retrieved from reference TRBV11-2 and TRBJ2-1, is EAGVAQSPRYKIIEKRQSVAFWCNPISGHATLYWYQQILGQGPKLLIQFQNNGVVDDSQLPKDRFSAERLKGVDSTLKIQPAKLEDSAVYLCASSSSHFASSYNEQFFGPGTRLTVL.

The V call is TRBV4-1, the J call TRBJ2-3; D is possibly TRBD1 (5 bases). The ends were cut back, 6 bases at V and 0 bases at J, with 13 bases in the middle. This CDR3 comprises 15 residues. The germline gives CDR1 MGHRA, CDR2 YSYEKL. CDR3 sequence reads: CASSLGASSTDTQYF. The CDR3 nucleotides read TGCGCCAGCAGTTTAGGGGCCTCTAGCACAGATACGCAGTATTTT.

V gene TRBV11-2 combines with J gene TRBJ1-5; no reliable D call. The germline V gene has CDR1 SGHAT and CDR2 FQNNGV. The CDR3 loop spans 19 amino acids. Trimming shortened V by 0 bases and J by 0 bases, and 18 bases separated the two germline ends. CDR3 protein: CASSLDLSTAGNSNQPQHF. The DNA for the CDR3 is TGTGCCAGCAGCTTAGATCTTTCCACTGCCGGGAATAGCAATCAGCCCCAGCATTTT. The variable domain in full, with the rest retrieved from reference TRBV11-2 and TRBJ1-5, is EAGVAQSPRYKIIEKRQSVAFWCNPISGHATLYWYQQILGQGPKLLIQFQNNGVVDDSQLPKDRFSAERLKGVDSTLKIQPAKLEDSAVYLCASSLDLSTAGNSNQPQHFGDGTRLSIL.

The rearrangement links TRBV27 to TRBJ1-2; D call uncertain. Trimming cost V 6 bases and J 5 bases, with 31 bases left between them. CDR3 length: 19 amino acids. Germline CDR1 reads MNHEY; CDR2 reads SMNVEV (reference sequence). CDR3 protein: CASSLTDPLLDGPLYGYTF. Here the CDR3 DNA reads TGTGCCAGCAGCTTAACCGACCCACTACTAGACGGGCCATTATATGGCTACACCTTC.

The V gene is TRBV5-3, the J gene TRBJ1-1, with 7 bases that match TRBD1. TRBV5-3 is noted as an ORF with a role that remains uncertain. The CDR3 consists of 16 residues. V shed 2 bases and J 1 base; nucleotides not matched to a gene: 8. CDR3 region: CARSLGVRGTNTEAFF. The CDR3, as DNA: TGTGCCAGAAGCTTAGGGGTCAGGGGGACGAACACTGAAGCTTTCTTT.

This sequence joins TRBV2 and TRBJ1-5, with a possible D match to TRBD1 (5 bases). Trimming pared 3 bases from V and 2 bases from J, leaving 29 bases between. CDR3 length: 21 amino acids. Germline CDR1 reads SNHLY; CDR2 reads FYNNEI. The CDR3 region is CASSERGKGRLRPRGNQPQHF. CDR3 DNA: TGTGCCAGCAGTGAGAGGGGTAAGGGGAGACTTCGTCCCCGGGGCAATCAGCCCCAGCATTTT.

This clone came up once. CDR3 loop: CASSLGQGDPDTQYF. CDR3 nucleotides: TGTGCCAGCAGTTTGGGGCAGGGTGATCCAGATACGCAGTATTTT. The genes are TRBV28 and TRBJ2-3; the D gene is possibly TRBD1 (5 bases). The CDR3 totals 15 residues. Trimming pared 3 bases from V and 4 bases from J, leaving 14 bases between. Germline values: CDR1 MDHEN, CDR2 SYDVKM.

The V gene is TRBV25-1, the J gene TRBJ1-2, with 8 bases lining up with TRBD1. The CDR3 has 14 residues. Germline V gene sequence: CDR1 MGHDK, CDR2 SYGVNS. V shed 2 bases and J 8 bases; nucleotides not matched to a gene: 7. CDR3 nucleotides: TGTGCCAGCAGTGAACGAGACAGGGGCGAGGGCTACACCTTC. Encoded protein: CASSERDRGEGYTF.

The rearrangement uses TRBV11-2 and TRBJ2-3, with D perhaps being TRBD1 or TRBD2 (5 bases each). The CDR3 has 15 amino acids. Looked up from germline, CDR1 is SGHAT and CDR2 is FQNNGV. Deletions cut 3 bases from V and 3 bases from J, with 13 bases between. Here the CDR3 reads CASSFGASGTDTQYF. CDR3 bases: TGTGCCAGCAGCTTCGGGGCCTCAGGGACAGATACGCAGTATTTT. The full variable domain, its missing parts supplied by reference TRBV11-2 and TRBJ2-3, is EAGVAQSPRYKIIEKRQSVAFWCNPISGHATLYWYQQILGQGPKLLIQFQNNGVVDDSQLPKDRFSAERLKGVDSTLKIQPAKLEDSAVYLCASSFGASGTDTQYFGPGTRLTVL.

The chain carries TRBV20-1 and TRBJ2-3; the match to TRBD1 covers 7 bases. CDR1 and CDR2 from the germline V gene are DFQATT and SNEGSKA (reference sequence). This CDR3 has 11 residues. J gave up 13 bases and V 3 bases, and 7 bases lay outside the gene matches. CDR3 nucleotides: TGCAGTGCTAGTCGAGACAGGGTGAAGTATTTT. Its protein is CSASRDRVKYF.

The V call is TRBV5-1, the J call TRBJ1-2; 10 nucleotides agree with TRBD1. CDR1 is SGHRS and CDR2 is YFSETQ in the germline V gene. The CDR3 length is 16 residues. Unmatched junction bases numbered 8, after V lost 4 bases and J lost 2 bases. CDR3: CASSSGTGEENYGYTF. The DNA for the CDR3 is TGCGCCAGCAGCAGTGGGACAGGGGAAGAGAACTATGGCTACACCTTC.

The chain carries TRBV11-2 and TRBJ2-1; 10 bases fit TRBD2. There are 15 residues in the CDR3. Germline assignment: CDR1 SGHAT and CDR2 FQNNGV. Unmatched junction bases numbered 4, after V lost 5 bases and J lost 3 bases. For the CDR3, the DNA is TGTGCCAGCAGCCCTGGACTAGCGGTCTACAATGAGCAGTTCTTC. This gives the protein CASSPGLAVYNEQFF.

The chain combines TRBV2 with TRBJ2-1; D remains ambiguous. The CDR3 consists of 15 residues. Deletions cut 3 bases from V and 2 bases from J, with 11 bases between. CDR1 is SNHLY and CDR2 is FYNNEI in the germline V gene. This CDR3 reads CASSEPQLTYNEQFF. The CDR3 DNA is TGTGCCAGCAGTGAGCCCCAACTTACCTACAATGAGCAGTTCTTC.

The rearrangement uses TRBV30 and TRBJ2-2; tentative D call: TRBD1 (6 bases). This CDR3 contains 14 residues. Germline assignment: CDR1 GTSNPN and CDR2 SVGIG (reference sequence). The V end was cut by 5 bases, the J end by 2 bases, with 12 bases between. In DNA, the CDR3 is TGTGCCTGGTGGTCAGGGGCTAACACCGGGGAGCTGTTTTTT. This sequence encodes CAWWSGANTGELFF.

As DNA, the CDR3 is TGTGCCAGCAGCCAGAGGGGTTACGAGCAGTACTTC. It translates to CASSQRGYEQYF. The chain employs TRBV14 and TRBJ2-7; TRBD1 or TRBD2 may be the D gene (5 bases each). The CDR3 is made up of 12 amino acids. In germline, CDR1 is SGHDN, CDR2 FVKESK. The V gene lost 3 bases and the J gene lost 4 bases, with 7 bases spanning the gap.